Below, 30 T cell receptor beta chains from the same sample are listed, as sequenced in a study of PD-1 blockade in classical Hodgkin lymphoma. TCRdb's table, derived via immunoSEQ multiplex PCR, lists solely in-frame clones and lacks some. The data contain 30,000 to 40,000 clones, less than 85% of them singletons. With no exception, relapse followed autologous stem cell transplantation in all patients, and brentuximab vedotin exposure varied. Here the sequenced sample was peripheral blood mononuclear cells (PBMCs), taken before the second cycle of nivolumab. Source of these receptors: a human donor with classical Hodgkin lymphoma.

The rearrangement links TRBV2 to TRBJ2-1; the D call may be TRBD1 or TRBD2 (6 bases each). Germline values: CDR1 SNHLY, CDR2 FYNNEI. The V gene lost 7 bases and the J gene lost 0 bases, with 16 bases spanning the gap. The CDR3 loop spans 16 amino acids. The CDR3 DNA reads TGTGCCAGCATCCCAGGCGGGACACACTCCTACAATGAGCAGTTCTTC. Protein sequence: CASIPGGTHSYNEQFF.

As DNA, the CDR3 is TGTGCCATCAGTGTTAATCCGGGACAGAGTTCCTATGGCTACACCTTC. This gives the protein CAISVNPGQSSYGYTF. This rearrangement joins TRBV10-3 to TRBJ1-2; 7 nucleotides align to TRBD1. This CDR3 is 16 amino acids long. Germline V gene data show CDR1 as ENHRY and CDR2 as SYGVKD. J gave up 4 bases and V 4 bases, and 12 bases lay outside the gene matches.

V usage is TRBV5-4 and J usage is TRBJ1-1; tentative D call: TRBD1 (5 bases). CDR3 length: 15 residues. CDR1 is SGHNT and CDR2 is YYREEE in the germline V gene (reference sequence). Trimming removed 5 bases from V and 2 bases from J, with 16 bases in between. In DNA, the CDR3 is TGTGCCAGCAGTCTAGCGACAGCCTTCAACACTGAAGCTTTCTTT. As protein: CASSLATAFNTEAFF.

This clone was seen more than once but under ten times. The chain couples TRBV5-4 to TRBJ2-2, with D unresolved. The CDR3 extends over 12 amino acids. Germline assignment: CDR1 SGHNT and CDR2 YYREEE (reference sequence). V gave up 2 bases and J gave up 6 bases, with 5 bases separating them. CDR3 amino acids: CASSFIAGELFF. DNA for the CDR3: TGTGCCAGCAGCTTTATAGCCGGGGAGCTGTTTTTT.

This sequence joins TRBV14 and TRBJ2-3; a weak D match, TRBD2 (6 bases). There are 15 residues in the CDR3. V dropped 0 bases and J dropped 5 bases, with 12 bases sitting between them. In germline, CDR1 is SGHDN, CDR2 FVKESK. The CDR3 region is CASSQDRGRIDTQYF. DNA for the CDR3: TGTGCCAGCAGCCAAGATCGGGGGAGGATAGATACGCAGTATTTT.

This chain connects TRBV2 to TRBJ2-5; D is undetermined. The V end was cut by 3 bases, the J end by 5 bases, with 7 bases between. Germline V lookup: CDR1 SNHLY, CDR2 FYNNEI. The CDR3 covers 12 residues. The CDR3 nucleotides read TGTGCCAGCAGTGAGGAACGGGAGACCCAGTACTTC. It codes for CASSEERETQYF.

The V and J genes are TRBV7-2 and TRBJ2-1; 12 positions match TRBD2. Germline CDR1 reads SGHTA; CDR2 reads FQGNSA. V shed 5 bases and J 8 bases; nucleotides not matched to a gene: 7. This CDR3 is 15 amino acids long. CDR3: CASSPRGTSGYEQFF. CDR3 nucleotide sequence: TGTGCCAGCAGCCCAAGGGGGACTAGCGGGTATGAGCAGTTCTTC.

This clone showed up just once. The rearrangement joins TRBV5-1 to TRBJ2-3, with D possibly TRBD2 on 5 matching bases. Germline V gene data show CDR1 as SGHRS and CDR2 as YFSETQ. The CDR3 has 14 residues. The V end lost 5 bases, the J end lost 2 bases, and 12 bases lay between the germline ends. The CDR3 here is CASRSGVVTDTQYF. The CDR3 DNA reads as TGCGCCAGCAGATCCGGGGTAGTCACAGATACGCAGTATTTT.

The chain recombines TRBV18 with TRBJ2-4; 7 bases match TRBD2. V shed 1 base, J shed 3 bases, and the junction held 3 bases outside the gene matches. Germline V gives CDR1 KGHSH, CDR2 LQKENI. This CDR3 spans 15 amino acids. The CDR3 coding sequence is TGTGCCAGCTCACCACAGGGAGGGGACAAAAACATTCAGTACTTC. The encoded protein is CASSPQGGDKNIQYF.

The chain has TRBV11-2 and TRBJ2-3; 12 positions agree with TRBD2. The CDR3 length is 19 residues. Germline CDR1 SGHAT, CDR2 FQNNGV. J gave up 5 bases and V 2 bases, and 14 bases lay outside the gene matches. CDR3 in amino acids: CASSLPPGASGGAGDTQYF. The CDR3 coding sequence is TGTGCCAGCAGCTTACCCCCGGGGGCTAGCGGGGGGGCCGGAGATACGCAGTATTTT.

This clone has just a few counts. V gene TRBV4-1 combines with J gene TRBJ2-3, with D tentatively TRBD1 (6 bases). The CDR3 contains 18 residues. With 5 bases removed from V and 4 bases from J, the gap between germline ends came to 25 bases. The germline V gene encodes CDR1 MGHRA and CDR2 YSYEKL. The DNA of the CDR3 is TGCGCCAGCAGCACCACCCGTCAGGGGTTGGCCGGGTCAGATACGCAGTATTTT. As protein: CASSTTRQGLAGSDTQYF.

As DNA, the CDR3 is TGTGCCAGTAGTATCGTCGGGGCCGAAAACTATAATTCACCCCTCCACTTT. This translates into CASSIVGAENYNSPLHF. V gene TRBV19 combines with J gene TRBJ1-6, with a tentative D call TRBD1 (5 bases). Germline CDR1 is LNHDA and CDR2 is SQIVND (reference sequence). This CDR3 spans 17 amino acids. Trimming pared 3 bases from V and 3 bases from J, leaving 15 bases between. Variable domain in full (rest from reference TRBV19 and TRBJ1-6): DGGITQSPKYLFRKEGQNVTLSCEQNLNHDAMYWYRQDPGQGLRLIYYSQIVNDFQKGDIAEGYSVSREKKESFPLTVTSAQKNPTAFYLCASSIVGAENYNSPLHFGNGTRLTVT.

This chain joins TRBV11-2 and TRBJ2-1; the match to TRBD2 covers 7 bases. V shed 6 bases, J shed 8 bases, and the junction held 7 bases outside the gene matches. The CDR3 extends over 13 amino acids. CDR1 and CDR2 (germline): SGHAT, FQNNGV. CDR3 nucleotide sequence: TGTGCCAGCAGGTCACGGGGGGAGCATGAGCAGTTCTTC. This sequence encodes CASRSRGEHEQFF.

This clone has only one observation. V is TRBV4-3 and J is TRBJ2-5; 9 nucleotides align to TRBD1. CDR3 length: 15 amino acids. From germline, CDR1 is LGHNA and CDR2 YSLEER. The V and J ends lost 1 base and 5 bases, in that order; junction bases with no gene match: 5. CDR3 bases: TGCGCCAGCAGCCAAGGACAGGGGGGGTTGGAGACCCAGTACTTC. Translating it yields CASSQGQGGLETQYF.

This chain joins TRBV4-1 and TRBJ2-7; no firm D call. Per germline, CDR1 MGHRA and CDR2 YSYEKL. The length of the CDR3 is 13 residues. The V end lost 4 bases, the J end lost 3 bases, and 10 bases lay between the germline ends. CDR3 region: CASSLGMNYEQYF. CDR3 sequence (DNA): TGCGCCAGCAGCCTTGGGATGAACTACGAGCAGTACTTC.

V and J are TRBV7-2 and TRBJ1-5, with 10 bases aligning to TRBD1. Germline-derived CDR1 and CDR2 are SGHTA and FQGNSA. CDR3 length: 15 residues. V lost 5 bases, J lost 6 bases, and 7 bases stayed unmatched. The CDR3 is CASSPDRGLLQPQHF. For the CDR3, the DNA is TGTGCCAGCAGCCCAGACAGGGGGCTTCTTCAGCCCCAGCATTTT.

CDR3 sequence reads: CASSLGLINSPLHF. The CDR3 nucleotides are TGTGCCAGCAGTTTGGGACTGATTAATTCACCCCTCCACTTT. The chain couples TRBV27 to TRBJ1-6; a weak D match, TRBD1 (5 bases). V was trimmed by 3 bases and J by 6 bases, leaving 9 bases between them. CDR3 size: 14 residues. Looked up from germline, CDR1 is MNHEY and CDR2 is SMNVEV (reference sequence).

The chain recombines TRBV11-2 with TRBJ1-4, with D perhaps matching TRBD1 (6 bases). CDR3 size: 15 residues. The V gene lost 4 bases and the J gene lost 8 bases, with 17 bases spanning the gap. The V gene's germline CDR1 is SGHAT and CDR2 FQNNGV. The CDR3 DNA reads TGTGCCAGCAGCTCCGGCGGGGGCGCGGGGGAAAAACTGTTTTTT. This translates into CASSSGGGAGEKLFF. The full variable domain, in which reference TRBV11-2 and TRBJ1-4 provide the parts outside the CDR3, is EAGVAQSPRYKIIEKRQSVAFWCNPISGHATLYWYQQILGQGPKLLIQFQNNGVVDDSQLPKDRFSAERLKGVDSTLKIQPAKLEDSAVYLCASSSGGGAGEKLFFGSGTQLSVL.

The V gene is TRBV7-8, the J gene TRBJ2-7; D gene uncertain. Germline V gene data show CDR1 as SGHVS and CDR2 as FQNEAQ. The V and J ends lost 1 base and 9 bases respectively, with 19 bases between them. This CDR3 has 15 residues. CDR3: CASSLVLEPAWGQYF. The CDR3 DNA reads TGTGCCAGCAGCTTAGTACTGGAACCCGCTTGGGGGCAGTACTTC.

The V gene is TRBV5-1, the J gene TRBJ1-6, with no clear D. The CDR3 consists of 19 residues. From germline, CDR1 is SGHRS and CDR2 YFSETQ. V lost 0 bases, J lost 0 bases, and 16 bases lay in between. CDR3 sequence (DNA): TGCGCCAGCAGCTTGGGGACCCGAGTGATTAGCTCCTATAATTCACCCCTCCACTTT. As protein: CASSLGTRVISSYNSPLHF.

The V gene is TRBV7-2, the J gene TRBJ2-3, with D possibly being TRBD1 (5 bases). This CDR3 contains 16 residues. Trimming removed 6 bases from V and 2 bases from J, with 18 bases in between. The V gene's germline CDR1 is SGHTA and CDR2 FQGNSA. CDR3 sequence reads: CASRSDRGLFTDTQYF. CDR3 sequence (DNA): TGTGCCAGCAGATCAGATAGGGGCCTCTTCACAGATACGCAGTATTTT.

The chain links TRBV2 to TRBJ2-1, with D possibly being TRBD2 (6 bases). Per germline, CDR1 SNHLY and CDR2 FYNNEI. The CDR3 sequence is 12 residues long. V was pared by 11 bases and J by 4 bases, with 12 bases between. The CDR3 nucleotides read TGTGCCGGAGGGTTTGGATACAATGAGCAGTTCTTC. The encoded protein is CAGGFGYNEQFF. Combining the CDR3 with reference TRBV2 and TRBJ2-1 gives the whole variable domain EPEVTQTPSHQVTQMGQEVILRCVPISNHLYFYWYRQILGQKVEFLVSFYNNEISEKSEIFDDQFSVERPDGSNFTLKIRSTKLEDSAMYFCAGGFGYNEQFFGPGTRLTVL.

The chain couples TRBV5-6 to TRBJ1-2; no firm D call. CDR1 is SGHDT and CDR2 is YYEEEE in the germline V gene. The CDR3 is 15 residues long. V lost 2 bases and J lost 2, with 13 bases in between. The CDR3 is CASSFRRTVNYGYTF. The CDR3, as DNA: TGTGCCAGCAGCTTTCGGAGAACCGTGAACTATGGCTACACCTTC.

The V and J genes are TRBV6-1 and TRBJ2-7; the D gene could be TRBD1 or TRBD2 (5 bases each). The CDR3 is 16 residues long. The V end was cut by 0 bases, the J end by 4 bases, with 16 bases between. Germline CDR1 is MNHNS and CDR2 is SASEGT. CDR3 protein: CASSEALAGAGYEQYF. The CDR3 coding sequence is TGTGCCAGCAGTGAAGCGCTTGCCGGGGCAGGGTACGAGCAGTACTTC.

This rearrangement joins TRBV6-5 to TRBJ2-1; 8 positions match TRBD2. Germline CDR1 is MNHEY and CDR2 is SVGAGI. With V trimmed by 5 bases and J by 1 base, 1 base remained unmatched. This CDR3 is built from 14 residues. CDR3 sequence: CASSRLASYNEQFF. DNA of the CDR3: TGTGCCAGCAGTCGACTAGCGTCCTACAATGAGCAGTTCTTC.

The V gene is TRBV7-2, the J gene TRBJ2-7; D is possibly TRBD1 or TRBD2 (6 bases each). Trimming left V 2 bases short and J 4 bases short, with 18 bases between. The germline gives CDR1 SGHTA, CDR2 FQGNSA. The CDR3 runs to 16 residues. The CDR3, as DNA: TGTGCCAGCAGCTTAAACGGGGGCGTTCTGACTTACGAGCAGTACTTC. Translating it yields CASSLNGGVLTYEQYF.

J is TRBJ1-1 and V is TRBV4-3; D unresolved. With 0 bases removed from V and 5 bases from J, the gap between germline ends came to 13 bases. Germline CDR1 and CDR2: LGHNA and YSLEER. The CDR3 is 15 amino acids. The CDR3 spells CASSQDRIRITEAFF. CDR3 nucleotide sequence: TGCGCCAGCAGCCAAGATCGGATCAGGATTACTGAAGCTTTCTTT.

The rearrangement links TRBV7-9 to TRBJ1-5; no reliable D call. The CDR3 is 12 amino acids. The V end was cut by 6 bases, the J end by 5 bases, with 8 bases between. Germline lookup yields CDR1 SEHNR and CDR2 FQNEAQ (reference sequence). In DNA form, the CDR3 reads TGTGCCAGCAGTTTTTCCGATCAGCCCCAGCATTTT. Its translation: CASSFSDQPQHF.

CDR3 DNA sequence: TGTGCCAGCAGCTCCGGGACTAGCGGGGGGGTTCCTGGGTACTTC. As protein: CASSSGTSGGVPGYF. The V call is TRBV7-2, the J call TRBJ2-7; TRBD2 aligns across 16 bases. This CDR3 is 15 amino acids long. Germline loops: CDR1 SGHTA, CDR2 FQGNSA. With V trimmed by 4 bases and J by 12 bases, 9 bases remained unmatched.

The rearrangement links TRBV2 to TRBJ2-5; 9 bases agree with TRBD1. Germline CDR1 reads SNHLY; CDR2 reads FYNNEI. The CDR3 is 16 residues long. The J segment lost 7 bases and the V segment lost 5 bases, leaving 14 bases of the junction unmatched. The CDR3 reads CASSKQGALGVVTQYF. In nucleotides, the CDR3 is TGTGCCAGCAGTAAACAGGGGGCGCTAGGGGTGGTGACCCAGTACTTC.